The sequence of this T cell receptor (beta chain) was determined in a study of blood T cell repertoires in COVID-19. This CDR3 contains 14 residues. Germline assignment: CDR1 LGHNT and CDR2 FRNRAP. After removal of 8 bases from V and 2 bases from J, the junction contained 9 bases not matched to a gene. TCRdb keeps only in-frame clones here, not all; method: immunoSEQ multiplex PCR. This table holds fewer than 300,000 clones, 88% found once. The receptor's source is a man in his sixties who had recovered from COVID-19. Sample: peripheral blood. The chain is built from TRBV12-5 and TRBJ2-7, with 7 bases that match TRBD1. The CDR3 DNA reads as TGTGCTAGTACCCCTGGGACAGCAGCCTACGAGCAGTACTTC. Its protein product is CASTPGTAAYEQYF.